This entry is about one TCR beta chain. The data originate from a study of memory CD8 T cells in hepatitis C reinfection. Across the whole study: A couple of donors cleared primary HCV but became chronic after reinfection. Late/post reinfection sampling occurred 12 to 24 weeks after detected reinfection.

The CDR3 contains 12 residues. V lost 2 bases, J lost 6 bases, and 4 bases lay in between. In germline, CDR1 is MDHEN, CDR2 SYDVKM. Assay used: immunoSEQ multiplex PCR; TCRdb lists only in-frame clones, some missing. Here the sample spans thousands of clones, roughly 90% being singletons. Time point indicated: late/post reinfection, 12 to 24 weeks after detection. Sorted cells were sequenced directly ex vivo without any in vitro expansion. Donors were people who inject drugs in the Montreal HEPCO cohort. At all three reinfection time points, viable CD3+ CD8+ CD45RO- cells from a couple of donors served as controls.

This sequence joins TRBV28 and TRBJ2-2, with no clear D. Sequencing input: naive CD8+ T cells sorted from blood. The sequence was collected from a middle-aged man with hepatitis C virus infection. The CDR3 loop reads CASSLVSGELFF. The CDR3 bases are TGTGCCAGCAGTTTAGTCTCCGGGGAGCTGTTTTTT.